Sequencing of this TCR beta chain was carried out in a study of identifying expanded T cells in peripheral blood. Study-level results: Differentially abundant clones: around 1.1 between replicates, about 15 at roughly 2 weeks, approximately 18 at four.

Remarks on this clone: Its antigen is currently unknown.

The CDR3 is 14 residues long. Germline values: CDR1 SGHDT, CDR2 YYEEEE. V was cut by 4 bases and J by 5 bases, with 15 bases left in between. Using immunoSEQ multiplex PCR, the repertoire was profiled, and TCRdb retains in-frame clones only, with some absent. The sample records about 100,000 clones, approximately 88% being singletons. The J gene is TRBJ1-2, the V gene TRBV5-6; D is ambiguous. The sequencing input was blood. The origin of this receptor is a person between 18 and 75 years old in good health. CDR3 loop: CASSLFGDTYGYTF. CDR3 bases: TGTGCCAGCAGCCTGTTCGGAGACACTTATGGCTACACCTTC.